This T cell receptor (beta chain) comes out of a study of blood T cell repertoires in COVID-19. The wider study: Sample material is recorded as cDNA or gDNA derived from T cells, B-cell-depleted T cells, or PBMCs.

Germline V lookup: CDR1 MNHNS, CDR2 SASEGT. Unmatched junction bases numbered 4, after V lost 2 bases and J lost 4 bases. CDR3 length equals 16 residues. Only in-frame clones appear in the TCRdb table, and some are missing; sequencing was by immunoSEQ multiplex PCR. This sample yields 55,000 to 80,000 clones, of which roughly 80% are seen a single time; over 12% belongs to the top ten. The chain uses TRBV6-1 and TRBJ2-7; 14 bases map to TRBD2. The TCR comes from a man between 60 and 70 years old with COVID-19, enrolled during active disease. Sequenced material: peripheral blood. CDR3 sequence (DNA): TGTGCCAGCAGTGAAAACGGACTAGCGGGGGGATACGAGCAGTACTTC. It is translated as CASSENGLAGGYEQYF.